This T cell receptor beta chain was retrieved from a study of Ad26.COV2.S vaccination and SARS-CoV-2 variants. This clone is a singleton in its sample. Assay used: immunoSEQ multiplex PCR; TCRdb lists only in-frame clones, some missing. The sample consists of over 90,000 clones, less than 85% of them appearing once. Trimming stripped 2 bases from V and 3 bases from J, with 11 bases between. Germline V gene sequence: CDR1 LGHDT, CDR2 YNNKEL (reference sequence). This CDR3 has 14 residues. The starting material was peripheral blood, obtained after recovery from COVID-19. The rearrangement links TRBV3-1 (or the pseudogene TRBV3-2) to TRBJ2-7; D unclear. The TCR sequence derives from a human donor who had recovered from COVID-19. The CDR3 nucleotides are TGTGCCAGCAGCCAACACCCCCGAAACTACGAGCAGTACTTC. Its translation is CASSQHPRNYEQYF.